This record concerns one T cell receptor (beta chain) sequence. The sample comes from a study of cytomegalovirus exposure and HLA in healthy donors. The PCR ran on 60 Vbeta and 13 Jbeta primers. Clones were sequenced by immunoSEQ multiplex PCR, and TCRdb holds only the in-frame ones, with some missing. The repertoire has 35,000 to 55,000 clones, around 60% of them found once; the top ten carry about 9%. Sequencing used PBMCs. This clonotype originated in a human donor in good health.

This CDR3 is CASSLPQGFDGYTF. CDR3 bases: TGCGCCAGCAGTCTTCCCCAGGGGTTTGATGGCTACACCTTC. The chain has TRBV5-1 and TRBJ1-2, with D perhaps TRBD1 (6 bases). Germline V gene lookup returns CDR1 SGHRS and CDR2 YFSETQ. Trimming removed 5 bases from V and 6 bases from J, with 17 bases in between. CDR3 size: 14 residues.